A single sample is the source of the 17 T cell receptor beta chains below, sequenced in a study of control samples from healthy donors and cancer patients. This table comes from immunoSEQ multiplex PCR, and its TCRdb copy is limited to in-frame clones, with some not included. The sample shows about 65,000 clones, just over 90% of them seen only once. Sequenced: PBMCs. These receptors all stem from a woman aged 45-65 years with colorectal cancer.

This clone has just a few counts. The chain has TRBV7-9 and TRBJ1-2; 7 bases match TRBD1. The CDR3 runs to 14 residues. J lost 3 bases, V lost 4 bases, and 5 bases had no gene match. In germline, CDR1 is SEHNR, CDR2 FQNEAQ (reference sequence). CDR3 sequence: CASSSWDSDYGYTF. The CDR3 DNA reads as TGTGCCAGCAGCTCGTGGGACAGTGACTATGGCTACACCTTC.

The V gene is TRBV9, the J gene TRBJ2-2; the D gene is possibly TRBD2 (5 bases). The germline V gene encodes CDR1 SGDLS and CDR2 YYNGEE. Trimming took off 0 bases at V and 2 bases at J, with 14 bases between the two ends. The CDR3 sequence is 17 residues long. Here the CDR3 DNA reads TGTGCCAGCAGCGTAGCTAGTAGAGGGCCTAACACCGGGGAGCTGTTTTTT. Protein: CASSVASRGPNTGELFF.

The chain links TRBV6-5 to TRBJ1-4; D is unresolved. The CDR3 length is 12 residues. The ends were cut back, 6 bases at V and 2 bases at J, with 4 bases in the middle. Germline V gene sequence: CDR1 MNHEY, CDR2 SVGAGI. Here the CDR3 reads CASRGTNEKLFF. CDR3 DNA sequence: TGTGCCAGCAGAGGCACTAATGAAAAACTGTTTTTT.

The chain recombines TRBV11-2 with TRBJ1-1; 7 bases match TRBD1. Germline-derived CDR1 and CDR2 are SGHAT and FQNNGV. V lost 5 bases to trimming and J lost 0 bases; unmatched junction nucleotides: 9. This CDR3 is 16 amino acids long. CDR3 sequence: CASSDRAGGMNTEAFF. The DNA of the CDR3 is TGTGCCAGCAGCGACCGGGCAGGGGGTATGAACACTGAAGCTTTCTTT.

CDR3 in amino acids: CASSKVQGASGEKLFF. The DNA for the CDR3 is TGTGCCAGCAGCAAAGTACAGGGGGCCTCGGGGGAAAAACTGTTTTTT. This sequence joins TRBV9 and TRBJ1-4; TRBD1 aligns across 9 bases. The V and J ends lost 4 bases and 8 bases, in that order; junction bases with no gene match: 12. There are 16 residues in the CDR3. Per germline, CDR1 SGDLS and CDR2 YYNGEE. The entire variable domain, with the rest obtained from reference TRBV9 and TRBJ1-4, is as follows: DSGVTQTPKHLITATGQRVTLRCSPRSGDLSVYWYQQSLDQGLQFLIQYYNGEERAKGNILERFSAQQFPDLHSELNLSSLELGDSALYFCASSKVQGASGEKLFFGSGTQLSVL.

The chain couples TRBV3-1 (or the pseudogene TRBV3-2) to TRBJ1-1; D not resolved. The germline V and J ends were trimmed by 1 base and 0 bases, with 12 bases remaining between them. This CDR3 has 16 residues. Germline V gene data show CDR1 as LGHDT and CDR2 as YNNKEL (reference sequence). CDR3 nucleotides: TGTGCCAGCAGCCAAGGTGTGGCGGTCGTGAACACTGAAGCTTTCTTT. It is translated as CASSQGVAVVNTEAFF.

Written as DNA, the CDR3 is TGCGCCAGCAGCTTCGCAGCGGGGGGGACCTCAGGGGATGAGCAGTTCTTC. This sequence encodes CASSFAAGGTSGDEQFF. The chain uses TRBV5-1 and TRBJ2-1, with 10 bases that match TRBD2. The junction had 13 bases not matched to a gene; V was cut back by 2 bases and J by 8 bases. The CDR3 consists of 17 residues. CDR1 and CDR2 (germline): SGHRS, YFSETQ.

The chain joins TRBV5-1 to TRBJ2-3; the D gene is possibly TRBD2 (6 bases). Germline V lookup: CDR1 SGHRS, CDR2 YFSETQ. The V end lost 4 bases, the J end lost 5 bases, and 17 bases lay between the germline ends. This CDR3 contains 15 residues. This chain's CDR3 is CASSPRSGGEDTQYF. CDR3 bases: TGCGCCAGCAGCCCACGTAGCGGAGGTGAAGATACGCAGTATTTT.

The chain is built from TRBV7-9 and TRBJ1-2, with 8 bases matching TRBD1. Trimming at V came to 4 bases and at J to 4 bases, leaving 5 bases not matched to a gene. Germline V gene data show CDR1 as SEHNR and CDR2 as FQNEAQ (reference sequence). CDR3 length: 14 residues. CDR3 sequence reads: CASSSGGEAYGYTF. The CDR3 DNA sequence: TGTGCCAGCAGCTCAGGGGGCGAAGCCTATGGCTACACCTTC.

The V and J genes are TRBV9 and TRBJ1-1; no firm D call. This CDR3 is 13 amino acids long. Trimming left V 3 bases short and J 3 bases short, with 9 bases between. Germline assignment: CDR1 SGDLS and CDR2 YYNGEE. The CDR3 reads CASSEGSDTEAFF. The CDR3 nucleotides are TGTGCCAGCAGCGAGGGTTCAGACACTGAAGCTTTCTTT.

CDR3 nucleotide sequence: TGTGCCAGCAGCGATGCCAGGGTCAACGGCGGCTACACCTTC. This encodes CASSDARVNGGYTF. The chain couples TRBV9 to TRBJ1-2; a possible D gene is TRBD1 (5 bases). The germline V gene has CDR1 SGDLS and CDR2 YYNGEE. V was trimmed by 3 bases and J by 8 bases, leaving 17 bases between them. CDR3 length: 14 amino acids.

The CDR3 DNA reads as TGTGCCAGCAGCCCTAACGGGGCCCCGAGCTCCTACGAGCAGTACTTC. Its protein product is CASSPNGAPSSYEQYF. The chain has TRBV11-2 and TRBJ2-7; either TRBD1 or TRBD2 may fit D (5 bases each). Trimming removed 5 bases at V and 0 bases at J, with 17 bases between. This CDR3 spans 16 amino acids. Germline V gives CDR1 SGHAT, CDR2 FQNNGV.

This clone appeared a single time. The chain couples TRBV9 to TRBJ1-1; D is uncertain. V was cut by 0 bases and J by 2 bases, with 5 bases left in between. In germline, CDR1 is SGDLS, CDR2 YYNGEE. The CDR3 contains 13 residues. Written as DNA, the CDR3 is TGTGCCAGCAGCGTAGAATACAACACTGAAGCTTTCTTT. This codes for CASSVEYNTEAFF.

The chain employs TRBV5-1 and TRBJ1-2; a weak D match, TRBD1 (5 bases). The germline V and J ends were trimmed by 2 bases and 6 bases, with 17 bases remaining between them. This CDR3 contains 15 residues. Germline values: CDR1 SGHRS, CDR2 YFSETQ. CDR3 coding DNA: TGCGCCAGCAGCTTAACCCAAACAGGTCGGGATGGCTACACCTTC. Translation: CASSLTQTGRDGYTF.

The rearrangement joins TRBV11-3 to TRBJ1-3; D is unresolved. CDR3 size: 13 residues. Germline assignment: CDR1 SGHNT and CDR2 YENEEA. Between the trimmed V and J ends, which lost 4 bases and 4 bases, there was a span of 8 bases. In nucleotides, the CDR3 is TGTGCCAGCAGCTCGGTACAGGGAAACACCATATATTTT. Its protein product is CASSSVQGNTIYF.

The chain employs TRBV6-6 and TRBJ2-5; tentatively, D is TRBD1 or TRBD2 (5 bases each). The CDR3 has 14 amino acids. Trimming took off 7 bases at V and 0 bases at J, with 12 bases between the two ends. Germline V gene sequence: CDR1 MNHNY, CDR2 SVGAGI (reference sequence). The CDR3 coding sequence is TGTGCCAGCACCCCATGGGGGTACCAAGAGACCCAGTACTTC. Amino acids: CASTPWGYQETQYF.

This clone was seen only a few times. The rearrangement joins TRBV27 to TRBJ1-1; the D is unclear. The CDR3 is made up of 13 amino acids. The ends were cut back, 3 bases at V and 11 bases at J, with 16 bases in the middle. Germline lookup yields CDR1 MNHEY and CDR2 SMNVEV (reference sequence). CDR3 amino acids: CASSLRSGELAFF. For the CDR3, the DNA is TGTGCCAGCAGTTTGAGGTCCGGGGAGCTGGCTTTCTTT.